These 28 T cell receptor beta chains were sequenced from one sample in a study of T-cell reconstitution after alpha-beta-depleted transplantation in children. As it was prepared, the TCRbeta library received unique molecular identifiers. MiXCR was run by TCRdb on the PCR reads, yielding one entry per CDR3 protein. Among tens of thousands of distinct CDR3 sequences listed, around 40% were seen once. The sample consisted of PBMCs, mostly from graft donor cells, taken 360 days after TCRalphabeta/CD19-depleted stem cell transplant. The receptors derive from a male patient younger than 18 who had a stem cell transplant for acute lymphoblastic leukemia, so the T cells may come from the graft donor.

V usage is TRBV28 and J usage is TRBJ1-2; the match to TRBD1 covers 8 bases. The germline gives CDR1 MDHEN, CDR2 SYDVKM. The CDR3 covers 15 residues. V shed 1 base, J shed 3 bases, and the junction held 4 bases outside the gene matches. The CDR3 loop reads CASSLSSTGDYGYTF. CDR3 in DNA: TGTGCCAGCAGTTTATCCTCGACAGGGGACTATGGCTACACCTTC.

This clonotype occurred a few times. V and J are TRBV12-3 or TRBV12-4 and TRBJ2-1; possible D gene TRBD2, 5 bases. This CDR3 has 13 amino acids. V lost 2 bases and J 5 bases, leaving 7 bases between the germline ends. This CDR3 reads CASSLRGHNEQFF. The CDR3 DNA reads as TGTGCCAGCAGTTTAAGAGGGCACAATGAGCAGTTCTTC.

The CDR3 region is CASSVELLTGAYSNQPQHF. The DNA of the CDR3 is TGTGCCAGTAGTGTCGAGCTACTAACAGGGGCCTATAGCAATCAGCCCCAGCATTTT. The chain recombines TRBV19 with TRBJ1-5; 7 nucleotides agree with TRBD1. The CDR3 extends over 19 amino acids. CDR1 is LNHDA and CDR2 is SQIVND in the germline V gene (reference sequence). The ends lost 5 bases at V and 0 bases at J; junction bases unmatched: 16.

Written as DNA, the CDR3 is TGCGCCAGCAGCGTACAGGGGGCGCGGACACCCCTCCACTTT. It yields the protein CASSVQGARTPLHF. The chain carries TRBV5-1 and TRBJ1-6; 9 nucleotides align to TRBD1. The germline gives CDR1 SGHRS, CDR2 YFSETQ. The CDR3 runs 14 residues. The V gene end was trimmed by 4 bases and the J gene end by 11 bases; junction bases not matched to a gene: 7.

This chain uses TRBV25-1 with TRBJ1-1; no definite D call. CDR1 is MGHDK, CDR2 SYGVNS, per germline. The CDR3 is made up of 13 amino acids. Trimming stripped 5 bases from V and 4 bases from J, with 11 bases between. Here the CDR3 DNA reads TGTGCCAGCAGTAGAGGTTTCTTCACTGAAGCTTTCTTT. Protein: CASSRGFFTEAFF. Full variable domain (missing parts from reference TRBV25-1 and TRBJ1-1): EADIYQTPRYLVIGTGKKITLECSQTMGHDKMYWYQQDPGMELHLIHYSYGVNSTEKGDLSSESTVSRIRTEHFPLTLESARPSHTSQYLCASSRGFFTEAFFGQGTRLTVV.

The chain employs TRBV6-5 and TRBJ2-3; 7 positions agree with TRBD1. The length of the CDR3 is 15 residues. Germline values: CDR1 MNHEY, CDR2 SVGAGI. With 0 bases clipped from V and 9 bases from J, the junction kept 9 bases outside the gene matches. CDR3 nucleotides: TGTGCCAGCAGTTACTCCTTGGGACAGATGTTGACGCAGTATTTT. This codes for CASSYSLGQMLTQYF.

V usage is TRBV9 and J usage is TRBJ2-7, with TRBD1 identical over 12 bases. The CDR3 extends over 15 amino acids. Germline values: CDR1 SGDLS, CDR2 YYNGEE. Trimming took 3 bases from V and 6 from J; bases not matched to a gene: 7. CDR3: CASSAAGQGAGEQYF. CDR3 in DNA: TGTGCCAGCAGCGCCGCGGGACAGGGGGCTGGCGAGCAGTACTTC.

The gene calls are TRBV27 and TRBJ2-7; D unclear. Trimming left V 5 bases short and J 7 bases short, with 9 bases between. The CDR3 has 11 amino acids. Per the germline V gene, CDR1 is MNHEY and CDR2 is SMNVEV (reference sequence). CDR3 protein: CASSSGSEQYF. In DNA form, the CDR3 reads TGTGCCAGCAGTAGTGGGTCGGAGCAGTACTTC.

At least ten counts were recorded for this clonotype. The genes are TRBV5-1 and TRBJ2-7; D could derive from TRBD1 or TRBD2 (5 bases each). Germline values: CDR1 SGHRS, CDR2 YFSETQ. CDR3 length equals 14 residues. With 0 bases removed from V and 5 bases from J, the gap between germline ends came to 12 bases. The CDR3 nucleotides are TGCGCCAGCAGCTTGGAATCTGGGGACCACGAGCAGTACTTC. It translates to CASSLESGDHEQYF. Full variable domain (rest looked up from reference TRBV5-1 and TRBJ2-7): KAGVTQTPRYLIKTRGQQVTLSCSPISGHRSVSWYQQTPGQGLQFLFEYFSETQRNKGNFPGRFSGRQFSNSRSEMNVSTLELGDSALYLCASSLESGDHEQYFGPGTRLTVT.

This clonotype was detected only a few times. Compared with germline, one end of the junction differs, possibly owing to a read error. DNA of the CDR3: TGTGCCAGCAGGTTAGTCGCGACGGATACGCAGTATTTT. Protein product: CASRLVATDTQYF. The chain employs TRBV12-3 or TRBV12-4 and TRBJ2-3; D is uncertain. This CDR3 region has 13 residues.

The rearrangement links TRBV7-8 to TRBJ2-7, with 8 positions matching TRBD1. This CDR3 has 17 amino acids. The germline CDR1 and CDR2 sequences are SGHVS and FQNEAQ. J was trimmed by 3 bases and V by 3 bases; bases with no gene match: 13. The CDR3, as DNA: TGTGCCAGCAGCTTCGGACAGGGATGGACTATGTACTACGAGCAGTACTTC. Its translation: CASSFGQGWTMYYEQYF.

This clonotype occurred a few times. The rearrangement links TRBV5-1 to TRBJ2-7; the D is unclear. V was cut by 3 bases and J by 5 bases, with 18 bases left in between. Per germline, CDR1 SGHRS and CDR2 YFSETQ. The CDR3 is 15 amino acids. The CDR3 loop reads CASSSYRPGIHEQYF. The DNA for the CDR3 is TGCGCCAGCAGCTCCTATCGGCCCGGAATCCACGAGCAGTACTTC.

The V call is TRBV12-3 or TRBV12-4, the J call TRBJ2-2; D is unclear. The V and J ends lost 5 bases and 5 bases respectively, with 18 bases between them. The CDR3 runs to 16 residues. This CDR3 is CASSRAAVGGTGELFF. CDR3 nucleotides: TGTGCCAGCAGTCGCGCTGCTGTTGGTGGAACCGGGGAGCTGTTTTTT.

The rearrangement links TRBV6-2 or TRBV6-3 to TRBJ2-2; D call uncertain. V lost 0 bases, J lost 5 bases, and 10 bases lay in between. The CDR3 consists of 15 residues. Germline assignment: CDR1 MNHEY and CDR2 SVGEGT. The CDR3 DNA is TGTGCCAGCAGTTACTCGAGACACAGAACCGGGGAGCTGTTTTTT. It yields the protein CASSYSRHRTGELFF.

The chain employs TRBV12-3 or TRBV12-4 and TRBJ1-1, with a possible D match to TRBD1 (6 bases). The CDR3 totals 13 residues. Trimming left V 6 bases short and J 2 bases short, with 10 bases between. CDR3 loop: CASRTDSNTEAFF. CDR3 coding DNA: TGTGCCAGCAGGACGGACAGCAACACTGAAGCTTTCTTT.

This clonotype was seen a few times. The rearrangement joins TRBV5-1 to TRBJ2-2, with a possible D match to TRBD1 (5 bases). The V and J ends lost 7 bases and 5 bases respectively, with 15 bases between them. The CDR3 totals 14 residues. Per the germline V gene, CDR1 is SGHRS and CDR2 is YFSETQ. The chain's CDR3 is CASAGRVWTGELFF. CDR3 nucleotide sequence: TGCGCCAGCGCTGGCAGGGTTTGGACCGGGGAGCTGTTTTTT.

This clonotype came up a few times. The chain joins TRBV28 to TRBJ1-5; D might be TRBD1 (6 bases). Germline values: CDR1 MDHEN, CDR2 SYDVKM. V lost 5 bases and J 0 bases, leaving 11 bases between the germline ends. There are 15 residues in the CDR3. The CDR3 DNA is TGTGCCAGCAGTCCCCTAGGGGGTAGCAATCAGCCCCAGCATTTT. This translates into CASSPLGGSNQPQHF.

This clonotype has only a few counts. The chain recombines TRBV10-3 with TRBJ2-7; 8 bases are shared with TRBD1. Germline-derived CDR1 and CDR2 are ENHRY and SYGVKD. J was trimmed by 6 bases and V by 8 bases; bases with no gene match: 9. The CDR3 is 13 amino acids. CDR3 nucleotides: TGTGCCATCGCAGGGGGCTCTAGTACCGAGCAGTACTTC. It encodes CAIAGGSSTEQYF.

V and J are TRBV6-5 and TRBJ1-1; tentative D call: TRBD1 (6 bases). This CDR3 region has 17 residues. Germline V CDR1 and CDR2: MNHEY, SVGAGI. Trimming stripped 6 bases from V and 0 bases from J, with 20 bases between. The CDR3: CASSRNKGTPMNTEAFF. CDR3 sequence (DNA): TGTGCCAGCAGCCGTAATAAGGGGACACCAATGAACACTGAAGCTTTCTTT.

The chain employs TRBV7-2 and TRBJ2-7; D might be TRBD1 (6 bases). This CDR3 has 15 amino acids. V gave up 7 bases and J gave up 0 bases, with 16 bases separating them. Germline V CDR1 and CDR2: SGHTA, FQGNSA. The CDR3 is CASTFSARGSYEQYF. The DNA of the CDR3 is TGTGCCAGCACCTTTAGCGCCAGGGGCTCCTACGAGCAGTACTTC.

The rearrangement uses TRBV29-1 and TRBJ2-5; the D call may be TRBD1 or TRBD2 (5 bases each). Trimming took off 4 bases at V and 4 bases at J, with 10 bases between the two ends. This CDR3 spans 12 amino acids. CDR1 is SQVTM and CDR2 is ANQGSEA in the germline V gene. The CDR3 DNA reads as TGCAGCGTTGGGGATGGGGGAGAGACCCAGTACTTC. Its translation is CSVGDGGETQYF.

This chain connects TRBV3-1 to TRBJ2-1, with 7 bases matching TRBD1. Germline values: CDR1 LGHDT, CDR2 YNNKEL (reference sequence). Trimming removed 4 bases from V and 6 bases from J; junction bases left unmatched: 9. The CDR3 consists of 15 residues. The CDR3 bases are TGTGCCAGCAGCCCCTTCGAAACAGGGGTCAATGAGCAGTTCTTC. Protein product: CASSPFETGVNEQFF.

The chain has TRBV3-1 and TRBJ2-7; tentatively, D is TRBD1 (5 bases). The CDR3 covers 13 residues. Germline lookup yields CDR1 LGHDT and CDR2 YNNKEL (reference sequence). Between the trimmed V and J ends, which lost 1 base and 3 bases, there was a span of 7 bases. CDR3 DNA sequence: TGTGCCAGCAGCCAAGGACAGAGCTACGAGCAGTACTTC. Its protein product is CASSQGQSYEQYF.

CDR3 sequence reads: CASARHLGQPHNEQFF. CDR3 nucleotide sequence: TGCGCCAGCGCGCGCCACCTCGGACAGCCTCACAATGAGCAGTTCTTC. V gene TRBV5-1 combines with J gene TRBJ2-1; D may be TRBD1 (6 bases). This CDR3 has 16 residues. Trimming left V 7 bases short and J 5 bases short, with 22 bases between. In germline, CDR1 is SGHRS, CDR2 YFSETQ. The whole variable domain, remainder taken from reference TRBV5-1 and TRBJ2-1, is KAGVTQTPRYLIKTRGQQVTLSCSPISGHRSVSWYQQTPGQGLQFLFEYFSETQRNKGNFPGRFSGRQFSNSRSEMNVSTLELGDSALYLCASARHLGQPHNEQFFGPGTRLTVL.

The chain links TRBV11-3 to TRBJ2-4, with D unclear. This CDR3 has 15 residues. V was cut by 3 bases and J by 0 bases, with 9 bases left in between. Per the germline V gene, CDR1 is SGHNT and CDR2 is YENEEA. CDR3 bases: TGTGCCAGCAGCTTCGGGCCACTAGCCAAAAACATTCAGTACTTC. Its translation: CASSFGPLAKNIQYF. The full variable domain, rest sourced from reference TRBV11-3 and TRBJ2-4, is EAGVVQSPRYKIIEKKQPVAFWCNPISGHNTLYWYLQNLGQGPELLIRYENEEAVDDSQLPKDRFSAERLKGVDSTLKIQPAELGDSAVYLCASSFGPLAKNIQYFGAGTRLSVL.

This clonotype was detected only a few times. One end of the junction is discordant with germline, which a read error may explain. The chain carries TRBV6-5 and TRBJ2-7; D is perhaps TRBD1 (6 bases). CDR1 and CDR2 (germline): MNHEY, SVGAGI. The CDR3 extends over 14 amino acids. As DNA, the CDR3 is TGTGCCAGCAGTCCTGCCGGGACACCTAACGAGGAGTACTTC. Translated, it gives CASSPAGTPNEEYF.

This clonotype was picked up a small number of times. J is TRBJ2-5 and V is TRBV29-1; maybe TRBD2 (5 bases). Germline values: CDR1 SQVTM, CDR2 ANQGSEA. Trimming left V 5 bases short and J 2 bases short, with 9 bases between. The CDR3 is 12 residues long. In DNA form, the CDR3 reads TGCAGCGTTAGAGGGAAACAAGAGACCCAGTACTTC. Translated, it gives CSVRGKQETQYF.

This chain connects TRBV3-1 to TRBJ2-5, with 8 bases that match TRBD2. The germline gives CDR1 LGHDT, CDR2 YNNKEL (reference sequence). The CDR3 runs to 14 residues. With 0 bases clipped from V and 4 bases from J, the junction kept 1 base outside the gene matches. The CDR3 nucleotides are TGTGCCAGCAGCCAAGATCTAGCGGGAGAGACCCAGTACTTC. Translating it yields CASSQDLAGETQYF.